This is a list of T cell receptor beta chains from one sample in a study of read filtering for tumor transcriptome and immune sequencing. TCRdb reprocessed the reads with MiXCR, giving one entry per CDR3 protein. The repertoire has under 30,000 distinct CDR3 sequences, 20% to 25% of them found once; the top ten carry around 46%. Input material: a population of CD138-negative cells sorted from bone marrow. Receptors originate from a donor aged 40 or older with multiple myeloma. CDR3s include the opening cysteine and the closing phenylalanine or tryptophan. The D gene is left open where the match is weak. Not every row has a clone size; where given, it reads once, few, many or a size class.

v_call	j_call	d_call	clone_size	cdr3_nt	cdr3_aa
TRBV20-1	TRBJ2-3	TRBD2	many	TGCAGTGCTAGCTCCACTAGCGGGGGGAGCACAGATACGCAGTATTTT	CSASSTSGGSTDTQYF
TRBV12-3/TRBV12-4	TRBJ2-1	TRBD2	.	TGTGCCAGCAGTTTATTCGGGGGGGCCGATGAGCAGTTCTTC	CASSLFGGADEQFF
TRBV11-2	TRBJ2-7	.	many	TGTGCCAGCAGTCCAGGGTCCCCCTACGAGCAGTACTTC	CASSPGSPYEQYF
TRBV9	TRBJ2-1	TRBD2	many	TGTGCCAGCAGCCCCCGGGTTAGCGGGGTCAATGAGCAGTTCTTC	CASSPRVSGVNEQFF
TRBV4-2	TRBJ2-5	.	few	TGTGCCAGCAGCCAAGATCGAGACCGAAAGGGCAAAGAGACCCAGTACTTC	CASSQDRDRKGKETQYF
TRBV27	TRBJ2-7	TRBD2	many	TGTGCCAGCAGTCCCCTTGGTAGCGGGACCACCTACGAGCAGTACTTC	CASSPLGSGTTYEQYF
TRBV5-1	TRBJ1-1	.	.	TGCGCCAGCAGGGTCAGAGAAGGAACTGAAGCTTTCTTT	CASRVREGTEAFF
TRBV10-3	TRBJ2-3	TRBD1	many	TGTGCCATCAGTGAGGGGACAGGGGGCACAGATACGCAGTATTTT	CAISEGTGGTDTQYF
TRBV6-5	TRBJ2-7	TRBD1	few	TGTGCCAGCAGTTACTCGCCCCCGGGACAGGGCTACGAGCAGTACTTC	CASSYSPPGQGYEQYF
TRBV7-9	TRBJ1-4	TRBD1	.	TGTGCCAGCAGCTCATTACCGGGACAGGGGGGTGAAAAACTGTTTTTT	CASSSLPGQGGEKLFF
TRBV6-1	TRBJ2-1	.	many	TGTGCCAGCAGTGATACTTTCTACGATGAGCAGTTCTTC	CASSDTFYDEQFF
TRBV6-5	TRBJ1-4	.	.	TGTGCCAGCAGTTACTCGGGTGAAAAACTGTTTTTT	CASSYSGEKLFF
TRBV20-1	TRBJ2-3	.	many	TGCAGTGCTAGTGGGGGGGGGGCCATGACAGATACGCAGTATTTT	CSASGGGAMTDTQYF
TRBV18	TRBJ2-3	TRBD1	many	TGTGCCAGCTCACCACCGGGGACAGGGGCAGATACGCAGTATTTT	CASSPPGTGADTQYF
TRBV15	TRBJ1-2	TRBD1	few	TGTGCCACCAGCATAGACAGGGCCAACTATGGCTACACCTTC	CATSIDRANYGYTF
TRBV20-1	TRBJ1-1	TRBD1	many	TGCAGTGCCCCGGACAGGGGACGTGAAGCTTTCTTT	CSAPDRGREAFF
TRBV5-1	TRBJ2-1	TRBD2	many	TGCGCCAGCAGCTTGTATTGGGTGGGGGGGAGCTCCTACAATGAGCAGTTCTTC	CASSLYWVGGSSYNEQFF
TRBV20-1	TRBJ2-5	.	.	TGCAGTGCTGACCCTCAAGAGACCCAGTACTTC	CSADPQETQYF
TRBV20-1	TRBJ1-1	.	.	TGCAGTGCTCAGGGGAACACTGAAGCTTTCTTT	CSAQGNTEAFF
TRBV20-1	TRBJ2-3	TRBD2	many	TGCAGTGCTAGAGCGACTAGCGGGGATCCAGATACGCAGTATTTT	CSARATSGDPDTQYF